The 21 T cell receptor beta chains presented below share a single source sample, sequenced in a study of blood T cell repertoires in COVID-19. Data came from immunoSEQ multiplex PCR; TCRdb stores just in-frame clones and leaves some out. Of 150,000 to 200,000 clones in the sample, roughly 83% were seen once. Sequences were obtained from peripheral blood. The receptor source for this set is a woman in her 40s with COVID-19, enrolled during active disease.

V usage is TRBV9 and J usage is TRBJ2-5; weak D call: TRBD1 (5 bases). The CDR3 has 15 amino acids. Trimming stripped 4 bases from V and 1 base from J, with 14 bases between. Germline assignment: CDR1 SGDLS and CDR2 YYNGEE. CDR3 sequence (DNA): TGTGCCAGCAGCCCCCAACGGACAATCCAAGAGACCCAGTACTTC. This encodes CASSPQRTIQETQYF.

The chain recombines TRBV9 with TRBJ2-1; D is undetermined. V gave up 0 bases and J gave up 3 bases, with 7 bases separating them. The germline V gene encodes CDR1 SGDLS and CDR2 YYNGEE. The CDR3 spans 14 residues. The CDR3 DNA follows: TGTGCCAGCAGCGTAGACCCGAGCTACAATGAGCAGTTCTTC. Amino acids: CASSVDPSYNEQFF. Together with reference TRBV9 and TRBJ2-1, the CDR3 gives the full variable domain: DSGVTQTPKHLITATGQRVTLRCSPRSGDLSVYWYQQSLDQGLQFLIQYYNGEERAKGNILERFSAQQFPDLHSELNLSSLELGDSALYFCASSVDPSYNEQFFGPGTRLTVL.

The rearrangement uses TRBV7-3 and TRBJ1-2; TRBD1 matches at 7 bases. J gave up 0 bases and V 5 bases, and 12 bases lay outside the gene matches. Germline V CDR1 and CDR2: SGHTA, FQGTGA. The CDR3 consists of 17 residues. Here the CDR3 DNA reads TGTGCCAGCAGCGCCGGCCGGGACAGCCAAGCTAACTATGGCTACACCTTC. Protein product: CASSAGRDSQANYGYTF.

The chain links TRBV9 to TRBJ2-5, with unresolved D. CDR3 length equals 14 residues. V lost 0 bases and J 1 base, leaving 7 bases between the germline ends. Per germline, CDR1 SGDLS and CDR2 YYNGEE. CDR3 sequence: CASSVGAFQETQYF. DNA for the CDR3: TGTGCCAGCAGCGTAGGGGCCTTCCAAGAGACCCAGTACTTC.

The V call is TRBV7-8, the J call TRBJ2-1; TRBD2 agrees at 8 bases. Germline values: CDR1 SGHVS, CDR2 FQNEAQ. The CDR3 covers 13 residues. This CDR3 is CAGSGREGNEQFF. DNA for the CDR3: TGTGCAGGTTCCGGGAGGGAAGGAAATGAGCAGTTCTTC. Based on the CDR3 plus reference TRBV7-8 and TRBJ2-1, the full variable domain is GAGVSQSPRYKVAKRGQDVALRCDPISGHVSLFWYQQALGQGPEFLTYFQNEAQLDKSGLPSDRFFAERPEGSVSTLKIQRTQQEDSAVYLCAGSGREGNEQFFGPGTRLTVL.

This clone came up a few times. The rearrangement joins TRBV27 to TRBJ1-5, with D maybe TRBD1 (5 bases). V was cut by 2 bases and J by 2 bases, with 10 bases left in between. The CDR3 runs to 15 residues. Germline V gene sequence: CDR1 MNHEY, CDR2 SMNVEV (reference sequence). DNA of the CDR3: TGTGCCAGCAGTTTACTGGGGGAGGGCAATCAGCCCCAGCATTTT. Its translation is CASSLLGEGNQPQHF.

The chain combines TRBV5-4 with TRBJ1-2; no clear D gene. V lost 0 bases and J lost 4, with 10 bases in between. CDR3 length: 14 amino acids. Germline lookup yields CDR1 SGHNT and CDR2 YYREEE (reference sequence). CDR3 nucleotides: TGTGCCAGCAGCTTGGGGGCAATCGCCTATGGCTACACCTTC. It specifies CASSLGAIAYGYTF.

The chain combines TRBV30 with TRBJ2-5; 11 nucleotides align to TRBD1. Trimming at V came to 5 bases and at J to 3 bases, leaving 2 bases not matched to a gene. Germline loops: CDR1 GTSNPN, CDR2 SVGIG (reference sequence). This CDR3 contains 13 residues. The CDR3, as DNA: TGTGCCTGGGGACAGGGGGCGGAAGAGACCCAGTACTTC. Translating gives CAWGQGAEETQYF.

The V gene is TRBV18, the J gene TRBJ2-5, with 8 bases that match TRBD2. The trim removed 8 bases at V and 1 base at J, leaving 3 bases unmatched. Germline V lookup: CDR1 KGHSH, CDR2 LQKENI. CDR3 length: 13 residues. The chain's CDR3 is CASLGGAQETQYF. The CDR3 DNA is TGTGCCAGCCTCGGGGGGGCCCAAGAGACCCAGTACTTC.

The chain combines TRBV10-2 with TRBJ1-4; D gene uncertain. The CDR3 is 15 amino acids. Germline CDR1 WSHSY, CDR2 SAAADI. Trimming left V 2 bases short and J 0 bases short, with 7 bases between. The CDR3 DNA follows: TGCGCCAGCAGTGAGGGTTCAGCAACTAATGAAAAACTGTTTTTT. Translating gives CASSEGSATNEKLFF.

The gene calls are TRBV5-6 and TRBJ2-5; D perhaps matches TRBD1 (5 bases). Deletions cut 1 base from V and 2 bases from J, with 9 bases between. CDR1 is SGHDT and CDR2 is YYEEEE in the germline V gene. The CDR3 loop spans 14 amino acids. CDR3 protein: CASSLKGIQETQYF. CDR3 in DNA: TGTGCCAGCAGCTTGAAGGGGATTCAAGAGACCCAGTACTTC.

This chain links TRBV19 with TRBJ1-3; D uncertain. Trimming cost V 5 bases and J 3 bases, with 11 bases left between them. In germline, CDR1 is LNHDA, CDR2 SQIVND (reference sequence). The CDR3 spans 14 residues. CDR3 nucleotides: TGTGCCAGTAGTCTCAGCGGGGTTGGAAACACCATATATTTT. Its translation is CASSLSGVGNTIYF.

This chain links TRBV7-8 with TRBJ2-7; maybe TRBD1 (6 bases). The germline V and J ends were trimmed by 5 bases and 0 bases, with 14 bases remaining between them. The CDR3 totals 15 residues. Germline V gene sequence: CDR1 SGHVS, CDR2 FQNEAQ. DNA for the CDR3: TGTGCCAGCAGCCGGACTTACAGGGCCTCCTACGAGCAGTACTTC. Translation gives CASSRTYRASYEQYF.

The CDR3 sequence: CASSLSRVGETQYF. CDR3 coding DNA: TGTGCCAGCAGCTTATCCAGGGTGGGCGAGACCCAGTACTTC. This chain joins TRBV11-2 and TRBJ2-5, with D possibly TRBD1 on 5 matching bases. This CDR3 has 14 residues. The ends were cut back, 2 bases at V and 5 bases at J, with 12 bases in the middle. Per the germline V gene, CDR1 is SGHAT and CDR2 is FQNNGV.

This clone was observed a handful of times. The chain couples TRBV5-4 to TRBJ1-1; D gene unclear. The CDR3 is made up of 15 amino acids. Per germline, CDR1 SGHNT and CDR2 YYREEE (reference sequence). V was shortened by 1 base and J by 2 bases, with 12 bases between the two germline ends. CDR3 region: CASSLTNRVNTEAFF. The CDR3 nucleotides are TGTGCCAGCAGCTTGACAAACCGGGTAAACACTGAAGCTTTCTTT.

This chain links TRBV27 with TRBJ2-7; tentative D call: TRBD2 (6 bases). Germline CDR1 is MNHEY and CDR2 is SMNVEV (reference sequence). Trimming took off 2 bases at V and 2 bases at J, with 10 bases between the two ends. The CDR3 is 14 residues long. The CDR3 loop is CASSLGSGPYEQYF. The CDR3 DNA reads TGTGCCAGCAGTTTAGGTAGCGGACCCTACGAGCAGTACTTC.

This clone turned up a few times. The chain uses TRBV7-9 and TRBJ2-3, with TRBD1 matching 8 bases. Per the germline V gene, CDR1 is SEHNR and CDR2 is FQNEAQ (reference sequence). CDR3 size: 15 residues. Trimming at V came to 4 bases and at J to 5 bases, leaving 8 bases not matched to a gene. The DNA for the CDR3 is TGTGCCAGCAGCTGGGATCAGGGGGCGAGAGATACGCAGTATTTT. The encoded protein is CASSWDQGARDTQYF. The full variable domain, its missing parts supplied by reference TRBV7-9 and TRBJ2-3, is DTGVSQNPRHKITKRGQNVTFRCDPISEHNRLYWYRQTLGQGPEFLTYFQNEAQLEKSRLLSDRFSAERPKGSFSTLEIQRTEQGDSAMYLCASSWDQGARDTQYFGPGTRLTVL.

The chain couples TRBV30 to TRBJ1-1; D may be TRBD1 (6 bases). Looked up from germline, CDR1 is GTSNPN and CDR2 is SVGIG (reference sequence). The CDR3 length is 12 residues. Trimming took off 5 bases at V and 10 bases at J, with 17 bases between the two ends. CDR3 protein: CAWCEQQGAAFF. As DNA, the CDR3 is TGTGCCTGGTGCGAACAACAGGGCGCAGCTTTCTTT. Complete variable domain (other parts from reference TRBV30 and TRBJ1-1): SQTIHQWPATLVQPVGSPLSLECTVEGTSNPNLYWYRQAAGRGLQLLFYSVGIGQISSEVPQNLSASRPQDRQFILSSKKLLLSDSGFYLCAWCEQQGAAFFGQGTRLTVV.

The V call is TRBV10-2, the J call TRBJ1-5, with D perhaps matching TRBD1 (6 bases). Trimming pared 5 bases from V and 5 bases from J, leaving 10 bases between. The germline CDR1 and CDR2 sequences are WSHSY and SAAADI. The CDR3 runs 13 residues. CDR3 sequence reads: CASSLGQHQPQHF. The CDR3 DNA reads TGCGCCAGCAGTCTAGGACAGCATCAGCCCCAGCATTTT.

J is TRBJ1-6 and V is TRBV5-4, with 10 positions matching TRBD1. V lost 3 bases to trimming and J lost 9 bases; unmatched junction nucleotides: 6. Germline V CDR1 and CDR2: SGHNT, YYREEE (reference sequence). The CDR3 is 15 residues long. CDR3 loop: CASSSDRDRGSPLHF. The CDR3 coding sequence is TGTGCCAGCAGCTCCGACCGGGACAGGGGTTCACCCCTCCACTTT.

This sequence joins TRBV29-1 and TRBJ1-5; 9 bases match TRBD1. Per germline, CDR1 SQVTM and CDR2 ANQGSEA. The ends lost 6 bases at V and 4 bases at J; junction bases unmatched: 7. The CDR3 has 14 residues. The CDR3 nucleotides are TGCAGCGTAAGTACCGGGACAGGGAATCAGCCCCAGCATTTT. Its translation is CSVSTGTGNQPQHF.